The T cell receptor beta chain under discussion was sequenced for a study of cytomegalovirus exposure and HLA in healthy donors. The V and J ends lost 7 bases and 0 bases, in that order; junction bases with no gene match: 4. The CDR3 sequence is 15 residues long. In germline, CDR1 is MDHEN, CDR2 SYDVKM. PCR used 60 Vbeta primers and 13 Jbeta primers. Using immunoSEQ multiplex PCR, the repertoire was profiled, and TCRdb retains in-frame clones only, with some absent. The sample has 150,000 to 170,000 clones; around 72% are singletons. There are a few counts of this clone. The rearrangement uses TRBV28 and TRBJ1-4; TRBD1 aligns across 8 bases. Specimen: PBMCs. This clonotype originated in a man aged 18 to 29 in good health and CMV-seronegative. This chain's CDR3 is CASNRGGSTNEKLFF. CDR3 coding DNA: TGTGCCAGCAACAGGGGGGGATCAACTAATGAAAAACTGTTTTTT.